This note documents a single T cell receptor beta chain sequence. Its specificity is not known. The assay, immunoSEQ v3.0, was run at survey level. Using immunoSEQ multiplex PCR, the repertoire was profiled, and TCRdb retains in-frame clones only, with some absent. The table includes 20,000 to 30,000 clones, around 85% detected once. The germline CDR1 and CDR2 sequences are MRHNA and SNTAGT. V shed 7 bases and J shed 4 bases, with 14 bases lying between them. The CDR3 extends over 13 amino acids. For each donor, at least one pre-ART and at least two post-ART PBMC samples were available. There were roughly 0.95-11 million cryopreserved PBMC in the samples before DNA extraction. This sample is part of a study of long-term antiretroviral therapy in people with HIV. The overall study: The earliest samples predate the 2015 immediate-ART recommendation by about a decade.

General observations from the study: It was observed that HIV repertoires exhibited narrower CDR3 length ranges than controls.

The chain couples TRBV6-4 to TRBJ2-7, with D maybe TRBD2 (6 bases). The sample in question was unsorted PBMCs, obtained 0.7 years before starting antiretroviral therapy. This TCR derives from a man aged 30 to 39 with HIV. CDR3 loop: CASMGTEGYEQYF. DNA of the CDR3: TGTGCCAGCATGGGGACTGAAGGTTACGAGCAGTACTTC.